The T cell receptor (beta chain) under discussion was sequenced for a study of CD8+ T cells in alopecia areata. The wider study: Treated patients took oral tofacitinib at 5 to 10 mg twice daily. Treated patients were scored for severity by percent of scalp affected.

As concerns this clone: Its antigen is undetermined.

This CDR3 has 14 amino acids. V lost 10 bases and J lost 0, with 15 bases in between. Germline V lookup: CDR1 LNHDA, CDR2 SQIVND (reference sequence). Regarding the study as a whole: Within the top 100, expanded CD8+ clones significantly decreased with tofacitinib, as did scalp clonality.

Sequencing templates came from extracted RNA that was reverse transcribed into cDNA. Data came from immunoSEQ multiplex PCR; TCRdb stores just in-frame clones and leaves some out. The sample has about 64,000 clones; around 46% are singletons. The treatment here: oral pan-JAK inhibitor, 5-10 mg twice daily. Both peripheral blood and punch biopsies of lesional scalp skin were obtained from patients who had alopecia areata. Sequencing used CD8+ T cells sorted from blood, obtained between weeks 36 and 40, from a patient treated with tofacitinib. The chain has TRBV19 and TRBJ1-1; the D gene is possibly TRBD1 (5 bases). The clonotype was recovered from a human donor with alopecia areata. The CDR3 bases are TGTGCCACCGGACACAATACGATGAACACTGAAGCTTTCTTT. It translates to CATGHNTMNTEAFF. Full variable domain (outside the CDR3, taken from reference TRBV19 and TRBJ1-1): DGGITQSPKYLFRKEGQNVTLSCEQNLNHDAMYWYRQDPGQGLRLIYYSQIVNDFQKGDIAEGYSVSREKKESFPLTVTSAQKNPTAFYLCATGHNTMNTEAFFGQGTRLTVV.